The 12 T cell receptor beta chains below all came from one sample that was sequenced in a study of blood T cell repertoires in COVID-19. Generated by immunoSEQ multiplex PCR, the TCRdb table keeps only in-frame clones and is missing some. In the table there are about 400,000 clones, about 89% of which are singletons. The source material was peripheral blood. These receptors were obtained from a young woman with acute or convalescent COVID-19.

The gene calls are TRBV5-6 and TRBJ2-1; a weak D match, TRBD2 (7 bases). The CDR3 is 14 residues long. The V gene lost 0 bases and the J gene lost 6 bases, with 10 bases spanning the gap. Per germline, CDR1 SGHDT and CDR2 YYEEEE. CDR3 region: CASSLAGGFNEQFF. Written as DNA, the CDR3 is TGTGCCAGCAGCTTGGCGGGGGGCTTCAATGAGCAGTTCTTC.

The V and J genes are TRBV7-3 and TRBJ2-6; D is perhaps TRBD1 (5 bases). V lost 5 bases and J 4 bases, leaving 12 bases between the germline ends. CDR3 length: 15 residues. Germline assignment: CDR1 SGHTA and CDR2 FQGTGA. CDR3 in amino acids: CASSGQGSGANVLTF. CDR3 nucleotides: TGTGCCAGCAGCGGTCAGGGTTCCGGGGCCAACGTCCTGACTTTC.

The CDR3 spells CASSQLMTQYF. CDR3 in DNA: TGTGCCAGCAGTCAACTTATGACGCAGTATTTT. The chain uses TRBV2 and TRBJ2-3; no reliable D call. Germline CDR1 is SNHLY and CDR2 is FYNNEI. Trimming cost V 5 bases and J 9 bases, with 9 bases left between them. The CDR3 covers 11 residues. Full variable domain (rest looked up from reference TRBV2 and TRBJ2-3): EPEVTQTPSHQVTQMGQEVILRCVPISNHLYFYWYRQILGQKVEFLVSFYNNEISEKSEIFDDQFSVERPDGSNFTLKIRSTKLEDSAMYFCASSQLMTQYFGPGTRLTVL.

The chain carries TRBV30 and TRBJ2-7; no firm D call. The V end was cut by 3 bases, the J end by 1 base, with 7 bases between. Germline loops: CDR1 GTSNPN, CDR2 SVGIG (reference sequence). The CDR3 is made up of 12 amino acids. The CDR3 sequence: CAWRVSSYEQYF. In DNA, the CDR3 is TGTGCCTGGAGGGTGAGTTCCTACGAGCAGTACTTC.

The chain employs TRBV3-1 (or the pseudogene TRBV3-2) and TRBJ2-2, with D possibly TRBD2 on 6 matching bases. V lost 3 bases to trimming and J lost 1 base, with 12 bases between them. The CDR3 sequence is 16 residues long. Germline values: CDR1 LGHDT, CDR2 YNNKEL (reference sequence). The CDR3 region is CASSQWGVGNTGELFF. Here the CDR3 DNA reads TGTGCCAGCAGCCAGTGGGGGGTAGGGAACACCGGGGAGCTGTTTTTT.

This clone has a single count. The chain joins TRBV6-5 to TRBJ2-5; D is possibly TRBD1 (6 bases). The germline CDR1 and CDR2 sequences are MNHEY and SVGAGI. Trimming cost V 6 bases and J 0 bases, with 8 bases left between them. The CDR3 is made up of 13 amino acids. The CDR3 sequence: CASSGQYQETQYF. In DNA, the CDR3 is TGTGCCAGCAGCGGACAGTACCAAGAGACCCAGTACTTC.

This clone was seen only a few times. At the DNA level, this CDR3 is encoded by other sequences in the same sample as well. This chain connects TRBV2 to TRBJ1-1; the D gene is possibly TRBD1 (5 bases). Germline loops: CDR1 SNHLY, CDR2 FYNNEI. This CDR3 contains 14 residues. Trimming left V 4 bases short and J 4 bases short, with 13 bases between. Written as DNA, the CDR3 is TGTGCCAGCAGTGTAATCCAGGGAGGCACTGAAGCTTTCTTT. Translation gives CASSVIQGGTEAFF.

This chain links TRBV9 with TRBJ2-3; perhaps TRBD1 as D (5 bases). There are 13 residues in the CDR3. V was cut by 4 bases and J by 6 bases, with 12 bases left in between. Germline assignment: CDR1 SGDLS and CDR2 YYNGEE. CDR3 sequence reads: CASSPKQGDTQYF. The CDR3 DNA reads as TGTGCCAGCAGCCCGAAGCAGGGCGATACGCAGTATTTT. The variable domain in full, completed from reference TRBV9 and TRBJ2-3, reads DSGVTQTPKHLITATGQRVTLRCSPRSGDLSVYWYQQSLDQGLQFLIQYYNGEERAKGNILERFSAQQFPDLHSELNLSSLELGDSALYFCASSPKQGDTQYFGPGTRLTVL.

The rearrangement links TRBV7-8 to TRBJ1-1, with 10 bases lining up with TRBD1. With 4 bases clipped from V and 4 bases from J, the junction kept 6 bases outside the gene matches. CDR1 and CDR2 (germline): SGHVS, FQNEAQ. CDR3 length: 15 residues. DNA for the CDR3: TGTGCCAGCAGCTCTCGGGACAGGGGCTCCACTGAAGCTTTCTTT. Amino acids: CASSSRDRGSTEAFF.

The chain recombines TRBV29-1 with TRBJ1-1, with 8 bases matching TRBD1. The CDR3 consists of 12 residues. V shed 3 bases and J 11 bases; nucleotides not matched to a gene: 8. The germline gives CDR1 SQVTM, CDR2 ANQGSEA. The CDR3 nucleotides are TGCAGCGTTGAGGACGGACAGGGTTTGGCTTTCTTT. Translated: CSVEDGQGLAFF. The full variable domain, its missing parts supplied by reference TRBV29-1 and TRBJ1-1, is SAVISQKPSRDICQRGTSLTIQCQVDSQVTMMFWYRQQPGQSLTLIATANQGSEATYESGFVIDKFPISRPNLTFSTLTVSNMSPEDSSIYLCSVEDGQGLAFFGQGTRLTVV.

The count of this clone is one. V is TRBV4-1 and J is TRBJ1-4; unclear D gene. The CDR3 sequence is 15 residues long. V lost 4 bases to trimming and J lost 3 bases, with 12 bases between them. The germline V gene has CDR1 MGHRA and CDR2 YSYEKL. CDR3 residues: CASSPLGVANEKLFF. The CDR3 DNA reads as TGCGCCAGCAGCCCACTAGGAGTGGCTAATGAAAAACTGTTTTTT.

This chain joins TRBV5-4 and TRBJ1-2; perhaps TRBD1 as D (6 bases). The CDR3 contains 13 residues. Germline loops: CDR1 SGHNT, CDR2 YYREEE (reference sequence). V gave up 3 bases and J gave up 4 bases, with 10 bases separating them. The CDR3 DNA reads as TGTGCCAGCAGCTCCAGGGGCGGCTATGGCTACACCTTC. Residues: CASSSRGGYGYTF.